These 20 T cell receptor beta chains share one sample of origin, sequenced in a study of regulatory T cells in long-lasting Graves disease. For TCR beta, libraries came from iRepertoire HTBI primers and Arm-PCR of CDR3 regions. TCRdb fed the multiplex PCR reads into MiXCR, producing one record per CDR3 protein. The sample shows some 450,000 distinct CDR3 sequences, 20% to 25% of them seen only once. As for time point: persistent/refractory GD, antithyroid drugs over 5 years with positive TRAb. PBMC-extracted RNA yielded the TCR library. The sample consisted of peripheral blood mononuclear cells (PBMCs), taken when the disease was refractory, from a patient treated with antithyroid drugs. All receptors come from a female donor with Graves disease.

The V call is TRBV20-1, the J call TRBJ2-2; 14 nucleotides line up with TRBD2. The CDR3 totals 16 residues. The germline CDR1 and CDR2 sequences are DFQATT and SNEGSKA (reference sequence). The ends lost 4 bases at V and 1 base at J; junction bases unmatched: 2. CDR3: CSAKGLAGENTGELFF. The CDR3 nucleotides read TGCAGTGCTAAGGGACTAGCGGGAGAGAACACCGGGGAGCTGTTTTTT.

This clonotype was counted between two and nine times. The rearrangement uses TRBV19 and TRBJ2-6; D is unclear. The CDR3 is 19 amino acids. V was shortened by 4 bases and J by 0 bases, with 19 bases between the two germline ends. Germline CDR1 is LNHDA and CDR2 is SQIVND (reference sequence). As DNA, the CDR3 is TGTGCCAGTAGTACCCTAGGTCAGCGACGGAGCTCTGGGGCCAACGTCCTGACTTTC. Translated: CASSTLGQRRSSGANVLTF.

The V call is TRBV4-1, the J call TRBJ2-7; 7 nucleotides line up with TRBD1. Germline CDR1 reads MGHRA; CDR2 reads YSYEKL. This CDR3 contains 15 residues. V shed 3 bases and J 6 bases; nucleotides not matched to a gene: 11. CDR3 sequence: CASSQVTGPFIEQYF. CDR3 DNA: TGCGCCAGCAGCCAGGTGACAGGGCCGTTTATCGAGCAGTACTTC.

This sequence joins TRBV20-1 and TRBJ1-1, with 7 bases aligning to TRBD1. This CDR3 spans 14 amino acids. V lost 0 bases to trimming and J lost 3 bases; unmatched junction nucleotides: 4. Germline V lookup: CDR1 DFQATT, CDR2 SNEGSKA (reference sequence). The CDR3: CSARDIQGHTEAFF. The CDR3 DNA reads as TGCAGTGCTAGAGATATACAGGGGCACACTGAAGCTTTCTTT.

This clonotype was seen repeatedly, ten times or more. The J gene is TRBJ2-2, the V gene TRBV2; TRBD2 agrees at 8 bases. The J segment lost 4 bases and the V segment lost 10 bases, leaving 5 bases of the junction unmatched. The CDR3 runs to 13 residues. The V gene's germline CDR1 is SNHLY and CDR2 FYNNEI. The CDR3 spells CATSGRSTGELFF. Written as DNA, the CDR3 is TGTGCCACAAGCGGGAGATCCACCGGGGAGCTGTTTTTT.

At least ten counts were recorded for this clonotype. The rearrangement links TRBV20-1 to TRBJ2-5, with 7 nucleotides matching TRBD1. This CDR3 has 13 amino acids. The V and J ends lost 8 bases and 2 bases, in that order; junction bases with no gene match: 8. Germline V lookup: CDR1 DFQATT, CDR2 SNEGSKA (reference sequence). CDR3 DNA sequence: TGCAGTCCGAGGGACAGCTCTCAAGAGACCCAGTACTTC. It is translated as CSPRDSSQETQYF.

V gene TRBV10-3 combines with J gene TRBJ1-2, with unresolved D. Deletions cut 4 bases from V and 10 bases from J, with 10 bases between. From germline, CDR1 is ENHRY and CDR2 SYGVKD. The CDR3 has 11 amino acids. CDR3 nucleotides: TGTGCCATCAGTGCGGGCGCCTACTACACCTTC. It translates to CAISAGAYYTF.

The chain is built from TRBV15 and TRBJ2-7, with 10 bases lining up with TRBD2. The CDR3 sequence is 16 residues long. Germline V gives CDR1 LNHNV, CDR2 YYDKDF (reference sequence). Trimming cost V 5 bases and J 2 bases; bases outside gene matches: 9. DNA of the CDR3: TGTGCCACCAGCGAGGGACTAGCGCTAATTACCTACGAGCAGTACTTC. This gives the protein CATSEGLALITYEQYF.

The V gene is TRBV19, the J gene TRBJ1-6; 7 bases match TRBD1. V gave up 7 bases and J gave up 2 bases; unmatched junction bases: 8. The CDR3 totals 16 residues. Germline V gene lookup returns CDR1 LNHDA and CDR2 SQIVND (reference sequence). CDR3 coding DNA: TGTGCCAGTATTATTTTCACAGGGGCCTATAATTCACCCCTCCACTTT. Translation: CASIIFTGAYNSPLHF. Looking up the rest from reference TRBV19 and TRBJ1-6 gives the full variable domain: DGGITQSPKYLFRKEGQNVTLSCEQNLNHDAMYWYRQDPGQGLRLIYYSQIVNDFQKGDIAEGYSVSREKKESFPLTVTSAQKNPTAFYLCASIIFTGAYNSPLHFGNGTRLTVT.

The chain is built from TRBV6-5 and TRBJ1-1, with D possibly being TRBD1 (6 bases). This CDR3 is 15 amino acids long. V was clipped by 0 bases and J by 0 bases, with 8 bases between them. Germline V lookup: CDR1 MNHEY, CDR2 SVGAGI. CDR3 in amino acids: CASSYSGGVNTEAFF. CDR3 bases: TGTGCCAGCAGTTACTCAGGGGGGGTGAACACTGAAGCTTTCTTT.

In its sample, this clonotype was seen a few times. The V and J genes are TRBV6-1 and TRBJ2-7, with 9 bases identical to TRBD1. The CDR3 is 14 residues long. Germline CDR1 is MNHNS and CDR2 is SASEGT. Losses at the gene ends were 4 bases for V and 6 bases for J; bases not matched to a gene: 7. The CDR3 here is CASSGGTGRFEQYF. DNA of the CDR3: TGTGCCAGCAGTGGCGGGACAGGGAGGTTCGAGCAGTACTTC.

This chain uses TRBV29-1 with TRBJ1-1; D is unresolved. The CDR3 covers 13 residues. V dropped 3 bases and J dropped 1 base, with 9 bases sitting between them. Germline CDR1 SQVTM, CDR2 ANQGSEA. CDR3 residues: CSVEAHRNTEAFF. Written as DNA, the CDR3 is TGCAGCGTTGAGGCCCACCGGAACACTGAAGCTTTCTTT.

As concerns this clonotype: A much larger clone lies a single base off, so this may be a read error. The rearrangement uses TRBV28 and TRBJ2-7; 11 bases are shared with TRBD2. Germline CDR1 is MDHEN and CDR2 is SYDVKM. CDR3 length equals 17 residues. CDR3: CAGSKLAGVVFGYEQYF. CDR3 nucleotide sequence: TGTGCCGGCAGCAAACTAGCGGGAGTCGTATTTGGCTACGAGCAGTACTTC.

A remark on this clonotype: A single base separates this from a much larger clone, so it may be a read error. The chain recombines TRBV3-1 with TRBJ2-5; 8 bases agree with TRBD2. The CDR3 is 16 amino acids. Germline V CDR1 and CDR2: LGHDT, YNNKEL (reference sequence). The CDR3 DNA reads as TGTGCCGGCAGCCTTGGTATGCAGCGGGGGCAAGAGACCCAGTACTTC. Translated: CAGSLGMQRGQETQYF.

This sequence joins TRBV20-1 and TRBJ1-5, with 10 positions matching TRBD1. After removal of 6 bases from V and 2 bases from J, the junction contained 7 bases not matched to a gene. The CDR3 covers 15 residues. The germline CDR1 and CDR2 sequences are DFQATT and SNEGSKA (reference sequence). The CDR3 nucleotides read TGCAGTGCACGAGTCGGGACAGGGGGCAATCAGCCCCAGCATTTT. This encodes CSARVGTGGNQPQHF.

This chain links TRBV2 with TRBJ2-1; the match to TRBD2 covers 10 bases. The CDR3 contains 15 residues. After removal of 4 bases from V and 5 bases from J, the junction contained 5 bases not matched to a gene. CDR1 is SNHLY and CDR2 is FYNNEI in the germline V gene. As DNA, the CDR3 is TGTGCCAGCAGTGCCGGGACTAGCGTCCACAATGAGCAGTTCTTC. Its protein is CASSAGTSVHNEQFF.

This clonotype was detected many times. The chain joins TRBV20-1 to TRBJ1-4; D call uncertain. Trimming removed 4 bases from V and 7 bases from J, with 10 bases in between. There are 12 residues in the CDR3. Germline V gives CDR1 DFQATT, CDR2 SNEGSKA (reference sequence). CDR3 sequence: CSATILREKLFF. CDR3 DNA: TGCAGTGCTACCATTCTTCGTGAAAAACTGTTTTTT.

In this sample, this clonotype turned up many times. The chain is built from TRBV7-8 and TRBJ1-1, with 7 positions matching TRBD1. CDR1 and CDR2 (germline): SGHVS, FQNEAQ. After removal of 4 bases from V and 1 base from J, the junction contained 3 bases not matched to a gene. CDR3 length equals 14 residues. This CDR3 reads CASSSGQWNTEAFF. The DNA for the CDR3 is TGTGCCAGCAGCTCGGGACAGTGGAACACTGAAGCTTTCTTT.

This clonotype was counted a few times. The chain joins TRBV5-1 to TRBJ2-5; 9 bases align to TRBD1. The CDR3 runs to 14 residues. The ends lost 4 bases at V and 5 bases at J; junction bases unmatched: 6. Per germline, CDR1 SGHRS and CDR2 YFSETQ. This chain's CDR3 is CASSRGQGVETQYF. The CDR3, as DNA: TGCGCCAGCAGCCGGGGACAGGGCGTCGAGACCCAGTACTTC. The whole variable domain, filled in from reference TRBV5-1 and TRBJ2-5, reads KAGVTQTPRYLIKTRGQQVTLSCSPISGHRSVSWYQQTPGQGLQFLFEYFSETQRNKGNFPGRFSGRQFSNSRSEMNVSTLELGDSALYLCASSRGQGVETQYFGPGTRLLVL.

The V and J genes are TRBV29-1 and TRBJ1-1, with D possibly being TRBD1 (6 bases). V lost 6 bases and J 1 base, leaving 21 bases between the germline ends. The length of the CDR3 is 16 residues. Per the germline V gene, CDR1 is SQVTM and CDR2 is ANQGSEA. Here the CDR3 reads CSVSTGPLGGNTEAFF. CDR3 in DNA: TGCAGCGTATCGACAGGACCACTCGGGGGGAACACTGAAGCTTTCTTT.